This section outlines one T cell receptor (beta chain) sequence together with its context. The data originate from a study of T cell responses to AZD1222 COVID-19 vaccine. The CDR3 is made up of 13 amino acids. With 11 bases removed from V and 6 bases from J, the gap between germline ends came to 17 bases. The V gene's germline CDR1 is MDHEN and CDR2 SYDVKM. Produced via immunoSEQ multiplex PCR; TCRdb's table is partial and in-frame only. The table lists roughly 120,000 clones, about nine tenths of them singletons. This specimen consisted of peripheral blood, obtained on day 0 of MenACWY control vaccination. The sequence came from an adult in good health. The V call is TRBV28, the J call TRBJ1-3; tentative D call: TRBD1 (6 bases). The DNA for the CDR3 is TGTGCCCATACCCAGGGGTCGGAAAACACCATATATTTT. It yields the protein CAHTQGSENTIYF.